This entry concerns a single TCR beta chain. The data are from a study of cytomegalovirus exposure and HLA in healthy donors. V lost 5 bases to trimming and J lost 2 bases, with 12 bases between them. The CDR3 contains 13 residues. CDR1 is GTSNPN and CDR2 is SVGIG in the germline V gene (reference sequence). Method: immunoSEQ multiplex PCR; TCRdb's copy keeps in-frame clones and lacks some. The sample has more than 90,000 clones; about 94% are singletons. This sequence joins TRBV30 and TRBJ1-2; D possibly corresponds to TRBD1 (6 bases). Sequencing was carried out using PBMCs. The origin of this receptor is a woman between 25 and 40 years old in good health and CMV-seropositive. The CDR3 loop is CAWVRGGNYGYTF. Here the CDR3 DNA reads TGTGCCTGGGTGCGTGGGGGCAACTATGGCTACACCTTC. The full variable domain, its missing parts supplied by reference TRBV30 and TRBJ1-2, is SQTIHQWPATLVQPVGSPLSLECTVEGTSNPNLYWYRQAAGRGLQLLFYSVGIGQISSEVPQNLSASRPQDRQFILSSKKLLLSDSGFYLCAWVRGGNYGYTFGSGTRLTVV.